Below are 32 T cell receptor beta chains sequenced from a single sample in a study of CD8 T cells in ankylosing spondylitis. TCRdb re-derived calls from the 5' RACE reads in MiXCR, one entry per CDR3 protein. The repertoire holds about 160,000 distinct CDR3 sequences, with about 16% as singletons. Sequencing was done on a sample of blood, either unsorted or a sorted T cell fraction (not recorded which). The receptors originated from a male donor with ankylosing spondylitis or in good health (not recorded which).

This clonotype was picked up many times. The rearrangement links TRBV21-1 to TRBJ2-7; TRBD2, the table's D call, was not compared with the DNA. TRBV21-1 is labeled a pseudogene. The CDR3 sequence is 20 residues long. Here the CDR3 reads CASSKARERLCRPLSYEQYF. CDR3 in DNA: TGTGCCAGCAGCAAAGCGCGGGAGAGACTTTGTCGGCCTCTATCCTACGAGCAGTACTTC.

This clonotype was recorded many times. The chain employs TRBV20-1 and TRBJ2-1; 9 positions match TRBD2. The germline V gene encodes CDR1 DFQATT and CDR2 SNEGSKA (reference sequence). Trimming cost V 4 bases and J 2 bases; bases outside gene matches: 3. CDR3 length: 14 amino acids. CDR3 DNA sequence: TGCAGTGCTAAAGCGGGAGGAACCTACAATGAGCAGTTCTTC. Its protein is CSAKAGGTYNEQFF.

The chain is built from TRBV7-2 and TRBJ2-7; the D gene is possibly TRBD2 (5 bases). The V end was cut by 5 bases, the J end by 3 bases, with 11 bases between. This CDR3 has 13 amino acids. From germline, CDR1 is SGHTA and CDR2 FQGNSA. CDR3 sequence: CASSEIGNYEQYF. CDR3 in DNA: TGTGCCAGCAGCGAAATCGGGAACTACGAGCAGTACTTC.

This chain links TRBV11-2 with TRBJ2-2; D gene uncertain. The CDR3 runs to 14 residues. Trimming removed 0 bases from V and 4 bases from J, with 6 bases in between. The V gene's germline CDR1 is SGHAT and CDR2 FQNNGV. In DNA form, the CDR3 reads TGTGCCAGCAGCTTAGACTTGGCCACCGGGGAGCTGTTTTTT. It specifies CASSLDLATGELFF.

The rearrangement uses TRBV12-3 or TRBV12-4 and TRBJ1-2; unclear D gene. The CDR3 runs 13 residues. V was shortened by 3 bases and J by 5 bases, with 10 bases between the two germline ends. CDR3 region: CASSFSQVYGYTF. The CDR3, as DNA: TGTGCCAGCAGTTTCTCGCAGGTTTATGGCTACACCTTC.

The table lists this clonotype with many counts. The CDR3 DNA sequence: TGTGCCAGCGGGCAGGCGTCCTACGAGCAGTACTTC. This gives the protein CASGQASYEQYF. V usage is TRBV12-3 or TRBV12-4 and J usage is TRBJ2-7; no firm D call. The V end was cut by 8 bases, the J end by 1 base, with 9 bases between. The CDR3 is 12 residues long.

This clonotype has more than one count but fewer than ten. The CDR3 sequence: CSVFGVNEQFF. In DNA, the CDR3 is TGCAGCGTTTTTGGTGTAAATGAGCAGTTCTTC. The genes are TRBV29-1 and TRBJ2-1; no firm D call. V dropped 5 bases and J dropped 7 bases, with 9 bases sitting between them. The CDR3 totals 11 residues. Germline V gives CDR1 SQVTM, CDR2 ANQGSEA.

This clonotype was seen repeatedly, ten times or more. The chain uses TRBV20-1 and TRBJ2-7; 7 bases line up with TRBD2. This CDR3 is 16 amino acids long. V shed 3 bases and J 2 bases; nucleotides not matched to a gene: 13. Per the germline V gene, CDR1 is DFQATT and CDR2 is SNEGSKA (reference sequence). Written as DNA, the CDR3 is TGCAGTGCTAGGCCCATACGGCGGGGGTTTACCTACGAGCAGTACTTC. Amino acid sequence: CSARPIRRGFTYEQYF.

This clonotype was observed at least ten times. The genes are TRBV18 and TRBJ2-2; TRBD1 matches at 7 bases. Germline V gives CDR1 KGHSH, CDR2 LQKENI. With V trimmed by 3 bases and J by 4 bases, 5 bases remained unmatched. There are 15 residues in the CDR3. The CDR3 protein is CASSPVQGSTGELFF. The CDR3 DNA sequence: TGTGCCAGCTCACCGGTACAGGGGAGCACCGGGGAGCTGTTTTTT.

This clonotype showed up many times. The gene calls are TRBV20-1 and TRBJ2-2; D uncertain. V was pared by 6 bases and J by 1 base, with 9 bases between. Germline V gives CDR1 DFQATT, CDR2 SNEGSKA (reference sequence). The CDR3 spans 13 residues. The CDR3 is CSAEVRNTGELFF. The CDR3 nucleotides read TGCAGTGCCGAGGTTAGGAACACCGGGGAGCTGTTTTTT.

This clonotype appeared many times. This sequence joins TRBV5-1 and TRBJ1-5; D is unresolved. Germline lookup yields CDR1 SGHRS and CDR2 YFSETQ. V was pared by 4 bases and J by 5 bases, with 10 bases between. The CDR3 sequence is 13 residues long. The CDR3 is CASSLDVYQPQHF. CDR3 nucleotides: TGCGCCAGCAGCCTGGACGTCTATCAGCCCCAGCATTTT. Looking up the rest from reference TRBV5-1 and TRBJ1-5 gives the full variable domain: KAGVTQTPRYLIKTRGQQVTLSCSPISGHRSVSWYQQTPGQGLQFLFEYFSETQRNKGNFPGRFSGRQFSNSRSEMNVSTLELGDSALYLCASSLDVYQPQHFGDGTRLSIL.

This clonotype was counted ten times or more. This chain connects TRBV12-5 to TRBJ1-1, with D unresolved. This CDR3 comprises 14 residues. The V and J ends lost 1 base and 3 bases respectively, with 9 bases between them. CDR1 and CDR2 (germline): LGHNT, FRNRAP. The CDR3 nucleotides read TGTGCTAGTGGTTTGGAGGGTTCCTACACTGAAGCTTTCTTT. Protein sequence: CASGLEGSYTEAFF.

In its sample, this clonotype was seen many times. The genes are TRBV20-1 and TRBJ2-3; 12 bases align to TRBD2. V was pared by 4 bases and J by 4 bases, with 3 bases of the junction left unmatched. The CDR3 extends over 14 amino acids. Germline values: CDR1 DFQATT, CDR2 SNEGSKA (reference sequence). CDR3 in DNA: TGCAGTGCTACGACTAGCGGGAGATCAGATACGCAGTATTTT. Protein sequence: CSATTSGRSDTQYF.

This clonotype was counted many times. The CDR3: CASSPNRDTEAFF. CDR3 sequence (DNA): TGCGCCAGCAGCCCGAATAGGGACACTGAAGCTTTCTTT. V is TRBV5-1 and J is TRBJ1-1; D ambiguous. Germline V gene data show CDR1 as SGHRS and CDR2 as YFSETQ. The CDR3 length is 13 residues. Trimming shortened V by 4 bases and J by 3 bases, and 10 bases separated the two germline ends. The full variable domain, rest sourced from reference TRBV5-1 and TRBJ1-1, is KAGVTQTPRYLIKTRGQQVTLSCSPISGHRSVSWYQQTPGQGLQFLFEYFSETQRNKGNFPGRFSGRQFSNSRSEMNVSTLELGDSALYLCASSPNRDTEAFFGQGTRLTVV.

The V call is TRBV10-2, the J call TRBJ2-7, with a tentative D call TRBD1 (6 bases). Per germline, CDR1 WSHSY and CDR2 SAAADI. V dropped 3 bases and J dropped 4 bases, with 22 bases sitting between them. The CDR3 length is 17 residues. CDR3 DNA: TGCGCCAGCAGTGATCAGGGGAGCTTAAGCGGCTCTTACGAGCAGTACTTC. Its protein product is CASSDQGSLSGSYEQYF.

In its sample, this clonotype was seen a few times. The chain links TRBV24-1 to TRBJ2-7; possibly TRBD1 for D (6 bases). V lost 3 bases to trimming and J lost 2 bases, with 13 bases between them. The CDR3 loop spans 15 amino acids. Germline CDR1 and CDR2: KGHDR and SFDVKD. The CDR3 nucleotides are TGTGCCACCAGTGATACACGGGACACCCCCTACGAGCAGTACTTC. Amino acids: CATSDTRDTPYEQYF.

The chain recombines TRBV29-1 with TRBJ2-1, with TRBD2 matching over 10 bases. Trimming cost V 6 bases and J 5 bases; bases outside gene matches: 7. Germline loops: CDR1 SQVTM, CDR2 ANQGSEA. The CDR3 length is 14 residues. The DNA of the CDR3 is TGCAGCGTGGTCCCGGGACTAGCGAACAATGAGCAGTTCTTC. Its protein product is CSVVPGLANNEQFF.

This clonotype was picked up one time. This chain uses TRBV7-7 with TRBJ2-2; the D is unclear. Germline V gene data show CDR1 as SSHAT and CDR2 as FNYEAQ (reference sequence). Trimming left V 5 bases short and J 1 base short, with 8 bases between. The CDR3 totals 14 residues. CDR3 nucleotide sequence: TGTGCCAGCAGCGTTCGACAGAACACCGGGGAGCTGTTTTTT. This codes for CASSVRQNTGELFF.

This clonotype has at least ten counts. The gene calls are TRBV12-3 or TRBV12-4 and TRBJ2-7; D is ambiguous. The CDR3 runs 15 residues. Trimming took off 3 bases at V and 5 bases at J, with 17 bases between the two ends. DNA of the CDR3: TGTGCCAGCAGTTTGGCTTGGAGTGCCGGTGACGAGCAGTACTTC. Protein: CASSLAWSAGDEQYF.

The table lists this clonotype with many counts. The chain uses TRBV10-1 and TRBJ2-7; D remains ambiguous. The CDR3 loop spans 11 amino acids. With 2 bases removed from V and 3 bases from J, the gap between germline ends came to 2 bases. The germline V gene has CDR1 WNHNN and CDR2 SYGVQD (reference sequence). CDR3 coding DNA: TGCGCCAGCAGTGAGGACTACGAGCAGTACTTC. Translation: CASSEDYEQYF.

This clonotype was picked up many times. This sequence joins TRBV3-1 and TRBJ2-1, with D possibly TRBD1 on 6 matching bases. This CDR3 region has 15 residues. CDR1 is LGHDT and CDR2 is YNNKEL in the germline V gene (reference sequence). V shed 4 bases and J shed 2 bases, with 12 bases lying between them. For the CDR3, the DNA is TGTGCCAGCAGCCCTACAGACAGGACCTACAATGAGCAGTTCTTC. Its protein is CASSPTDRTYNEQFF.

The chain recombines TRBV9 with TRBJ1-4; TRBD1 matches 9 bases. V shed 4 bases, J shed 7 bases, and the junction held 5 bases outside the gene matches. The CDR3 is 14 residues long. The germline V gene has CDR1 SGDLS and CDR2 YYNGEE. As DNA, the CDR3 is TGTGCCAGCAGCAAAACAGGGGGCGCTGAAAAACTGTTTTTT. Translated: CASSKTGGAEKLFF.

Regarding this clonotype: A much larger clone is a single base away; this may be a read error. This chain uses TRBV10-3 with TRBJ2-5, with TRBD2 matching 11 bases. V shed 7 bases, J shed 5 bases, and the junction held 15 bases outside the gene matches. This CDR3 spans 17 amino acids. The germline V gene has CDR1 ENHRY and CDR2 SYGVKD. The CDR3 region has the DNA TGTGCCATCACACGAACTAGCGGGAGTTTCGGAGCGGAGACCCAGTACTTC. Encoded protein: CAITRTSGSFGAETQYF.

The rearrangement links TRBV5-1 to TRBJ1-1, with 7 bases aligning to TRBD1. This CDR3 has 14 residues. J was trimmed by 5 bases and V by 4 bases; bases with no gene match: 8. Germline-derived CDR1 and CDR2 are SGHRS and YFSETQ. The CDR3 coding sequence is TGCGCCAGCAGCGTGACAGGGAAGGGGACTGAAGCTTTCTTT. Protein product: CASSVTGKGTEAFF.

This clonotype was observed a few times. This chain connects TRBV5-4 to TRBJ2-2; D possibly corresponds to TRBD1 (5 bases). Deletions cut 4 bases from V and 4 bases from J, with 17 bases between. Germline V CDR1 and CDR2: SGHNT, YYREEE (reference sequence). The CDR3 loop spans 16 amino acids. The DNA of the CDR3 is TGTGCCAGCAGCGCATTGACCCAGGGCTCCACCGGGGAGCTGTTTTTT. This gives the protein CASSALTQGSTGELFF.

This clonotype was seen ten or more times. The rearrangement uses TRBV10-3 and TRBJ2-2; 8 bases are a match to TRBD1. This CDR3 has 16 amino acids. V dropped 10 bases and J dropped 1; count of bases not matched to a gene: 11. The germline gives CDR1 ENHRY, CDR2 SYGVKD. CDR3 loop: CASTKGQAVNTGELFF. The DNA of the CDR3 is TGTGCCAGCACAAAGGGACAGGCGGTGAACACCGGGGAGCTGTTTTTT.

This clonotype was counted at least ten times. The chain employs TRBV12-3 or TRBV12-4 and TRBJ2-7; D uncertain. There are 16 residues in the CDR3. V was trimmed by 1 base and J by 4 bases, leaving 17 bases between them. The CDR3 sequence is CASSLGPGANNYEQYF. Written as DNA, the CDR3 is TGTGCCAGCAGTTTAGGCCCAGGCGCGAATAATTACGAGCAGTACTTC.

This sequence joins TRBV7-6 and TRBJ2-2; TRBD2 aligns across 11 bases. Germline lookup yields CDR1 SGHVS and CDR2 FNYEAQ. The CDR3 is made up of 15 amino acids. J lost 4 bases, V lost 6 bases, and 4 bases had no gene match. CDR3 residues: CASRSGTSGTGELFF. The DNA for the CDR3 is TGTGCCAGCAGATCCGGGACTAGCGGCACCGGGGAGCTGTTTTTT.

In this sample, this clonotype turned up many times. This chain connects TRBV2 to TRBJ2-1; TRBD2 agrees at 10 bases. The V and J ends lost 5 bases and 6 bases, in that order; junction bases with no gene match: 7. The CDR3 is 15 amino acids. Germline CDR1 and CDR2: SNHLY and FYNNEI. CDR3 residues: CASSPGLAGVNEQFF. The CDR3 region has the DNA TGTGCCAGCAGTCCCGGGCTAGCGGGAGTCAATGAGCAGTTCTTC.

This clonotype was counted only a few times. This rearrangement joins TRBV27 to TRBJ2-2; 9 nucleotides align to TRBD2. This CDR3 contains 16 residues. Trimming removed 5 bases from V and 4 bases from J; junction bases left unmatched: 8. Germline CDR1 reads MNHEY; CDR2 reads SMNVEV (reference sequence). The chain's CDR3 is CASSKEREVSTGELFF. CDR3 DNA sequence: TGTGCCAGCAGTAAGGAGCGGGAGGTTAGCACCGGGGAGCTGTTTTTT.

The sample holds a few counts of this clonotype. The rearrangement joins TRBV19 to TRBJ2-1; D is undetermined. Looked up from germline, CDR1 is LNHDA and CDR2 is SQIVND (reference sequence). Trimming shortened V by 2 bases and J by 9 bases, and 11 bases separated the two germline ends. CDR3 length: 13 amino acids. CDR3 nucleotides: TGTGCCAGTAGTATAAATGCAAGGGCTGAGCAGTTCTTC. Translated, it gives CASSINARAEQFF.

This clonotype was counted many times. J is TRBJ1-4 and V is TRBV28; TRBD1 might be the D (5 bases). V gave up 3 bases and J gave up 8 bases, with 13 bases separating them. Germline CDR1 MDHEN, CDR2 SYDVKM. The CDR3 contains 14 residues. The CDR3 sequence: CASSFRAAWEKLFF. CDR3 sequence (DNA): TGTGCCAGCAGTTTCAGGGCAGCGTGGGAAAAACTGTTTTTT.